A selection of T cell receptor beta chains follows, all from one sample in a study of cytomegalovirus exposure and HLA in healthy donors. The protocol was immunoSEQ multiplex PCR, while the TCRdb copy is restricted to in-frame clones and leaves out a portion. This sample has 170,000 or so clones, with nearly 80% found just once. The sequencing sample was made of PBMCs. The source is a woman aged 40 to 50 in good health and CMV-seronegative. The CDR3 runs from the conserved cysteine through the conserved F or W. A D gene is named only where the DNA matches it firmly. Only part of the rows carry a size: once, few, many, or a class if the clone is expanded.

CDR3 DNA | CDR3 protein | V gene | D gene | J gene | CDR3 length | clone size
TGCGCCAGCAGCCAACGGGCAGGGGTGCGCTATGGCTACACCTTC | CASSQRAGVRYGYTF | TRBV4-1 | NA | TRBJ1-2 | 15 | NA
TGCGCCAGCAAAGAGGGACAGGGCGTGAACACTGAAGCTTTCTTT | CASKEGQGVNTEAFF | TRBV5-1 | TRBD1 | TRBJ1-1 | 15 | few
TGTGCCATCAGTCAGCAACAGGGGAGCAATCAGCCCCAGCATTTT | CAISQQQGSNQPQHF | TRBV10-3 | TRBD1 | TRBJ1-5 | 15 | NA
TGCGCCAGCAGCCCCGACCCTTCCCGGGACAGGAACAATGAGCAGTTCTTC | CASSPDPSRDRNNEQFF | TRBV5-1 | TRBD1 | TRBJ2-1 | 17 | NA
TGTGCCAGCAGCCCACAACCAGGACAGGGCGGGGGGGAGCTGTTTTTT | CASSPQPGQGGGELFF | TRBV7-6 | TRBD1 | TRBJ2-2 | 16 | NA
TGTGCCAGCAGTTACGGCCAGGGCTTGGGCTACACCTTC | CASSYGQGLGYTF | TRBV6-5 | NA | TRBJ1-2 | 13 | once
TGTGCCAGCAGTGAGACAGGGGACTATGGCTACACCTTC | CASSETGDYGYTF | TRBV6-5 | TRBD1 | TRBJ1-2 | 13 | NA
TGTGCCAGCAGCACCCGGGACAGGGTGGTCAATGAGCAGTTCTTC | CASSTRDRVVNEQFF | TRBV7-6 | TRBD1 | TRBJ2-1 | 15 | NA
TGCGCCAGCAGTCCTGGTCCGACAGACCGGGAGCTGTTTTTT | CASSPGPTDRELFF | TRBV5-1 | NA | TRBJ2-2 | 14 | NA
TGTGCCATCAGTGAAAATTCGGGGATCTCTGGAAACACCATATATTTT | CAISENSGISGNTIYF | TRBV10-3 | NA | TRBJ1-3 | 16 | once
TGTGCCAGCCGTAAGCTCACCGGCGGATATGAGCAGTTCTTC | CASRKLTGGYEQFF | TRBV7-6 | NA | TRBJ2-1 | 14 | NA
TGTGCCAGCAGCCAACGACAGGCTCGTCAGCCCCAGCATTTT | CASSQRQARQPQHF | TRBV7-2 | NA | TRBJ1-5 | 14 | NA
TGTGCCAGCAGCCCGGGACACCAGAATGAAAAACTGTTTTTT | CASSPGHQNEKLFF | TRBV7-9 | NA | TRBJ1-4 | 14 | NA
TGTGCCAGCAGTCCGCAAATGGTGAGTCACACTGAAGCTTTCTTT | CASSPQMVSHTEAFF | TRBV28 | NA | TRBJ1-1 | 15 | NA
TGTGCCAGCACGGACACCGAGAACACTGAAGCTTTCTTT | CASTDTENTEAFF | TRBV6-1 | NA | TRBJ1-1 | 13 | few
TGCAGCGCAGGTAGCTATGGCTACACCTTC | CSAGSYGYTF | TRBV20-1 | NA | TRBJ1-2 | 10 | NA
TGTGCCAGTAGTGGATACCCGGGGAGGGGTAATGAAAAACTGTTTTTT | CASSGYPGRGNEKLFF | TRBV19 | NA | TRBJ1-4 | 16 | NA
TGTGCCAGCAGTCCCGATCTGACAGGGCCTGATTCACCCCTCCACTTT | CASSPDLTGPDSPLHF | TRBV6-6 | TRBD1 | TRBJ1-6 | 16 | once
TGTGCCAGCAGTTTTACAGGGGGTGAAAAACTGTTTTTT | CASSFTGGEKLFF | TRBV28 | TRBD1 | TRBJ1-4 | 13 | NA
TGTGCCAGCAGCAAACTAGGATCAGGCGAGCAGTACTTC | CASSKLGSGEQYF | TRBV6-1 | NA | TRBJ2-7 | 13 | NA
TGTGCCAGCAGTACACAGGGAAATCAGCCCCAGCATTTT | CASSTQGNQPQHF | TRBV6-6 | NA | TRBJ1-5 | 13 | few
TGTGCCAGCAGCTTGACAGGGGAGAGGTCCGGGGAGCTGTTTTTT | CASSLTGERSGELFF | TRBV7-8 | TRBD1 | TRBJ2-2 | 15 | NA
TGTGCCAGCAGCAGCCACCCGGGACTAGAAAACATTCAGTACTTC | CASSSHPGLENIQYF | TRBV7-9 | TRBD2 | TRBJ2-4 | 15 | NA
TGCAGCGCGGCCCGGACTGATAACACTGAAGCTTTCTTT | CSAARTDNTEAFF | TRBV29-1 | NA | TRBJ1-1 | 13 | NA
TGTGCCAGCAGTTACGGGACAGGGGGCGAAGCTTTCTTT | CASSYGTGGEAFF | TRBV6-5 | TRBD1 | TRBJ1-1 | 13 | NA
TGTGCCAGCTCGTATATGAGCTCTGGGGCCAACGTCCTGACTTTC | CASSYMSSGANVLTF | TRBV18 | NA | TRBJ2-6 | 15 | NA
TGTGCCAGCAGCTTGACTGGCACTGAAGCTTTCTTT | CASSLTGTEAFF | TRBV7-6 | NA | TRBJ1-1 | 12 | few
TGTGCCAGCAGTGAATATCTAGCGGGCGGTTTGACGGAGACCCAGTACTTC | CASSEYLAGGLTETQYF | TRBV25-1 | TRBD2 | TRBJ2-5 | 17 | NA
TGTGCCAGCTCACAGGGGGCAGAGGGCTACACCTTC | CASSQGAEGYTF | TRBV18 | TRBD1 | TRBJ1-2 | 12 | once
TGTGCCAGCAGCTTAGGGCGGGGCCCAGGGACCCAGTACTTC | CASSLGRGPGTQYF | TRBV11-2 | NA | TRBJ2-5 | 14 | NA
TGTGCCAGCAGTTTATCCAGGAGGAATGAAAAACTGTTTTTT | CASSLSRRNEKLFF | TRBV28 | NA | TRBJ1-4 | 14 | few
TGTGCCAGCAGCCTCTTGAGGTTGGGGGCCAACGTCCTGACTTTC | CASSLLRLGANVLTF | TRBV13 | NA | TRBJ2-6 | 15 | NA
TGTGCCAGGGGGGACAGGGGCCTGACAGATACGCAGTATTTT | CARGDRGLTDTQYF | TRBV6-1 | TRBD1 | TRBJ2-3 | 14 | NA
TGTGCCAGCAGTTTCCTCTTCCACGAGCAGTACTTC | CASSFLFHEQYF | TRBV28 | NA | TRBJ2-7 | 12 | NA
TGTGCCATCGCTGGGACAGGGGGCTCTGGCTACACCTTC | CAIAGTGGSGYTF | TRBV10-3 | TRBD1 | TRBJ1-2 | 13 | NA
TGTGCCAGCAGCTTATTGGAGACGCAGTTCTTC | CASSLLETQFF | TRBV11-2 | NA | TRBJ2-1 | 11 | NA
TGCGCCAGCAGCACCTCGACAGGGGGTTGGAACACTGAAGCTTTCTTT | CASSTSTGGWNTEAFF | TRBV5-1 | TRBD1 | TRBJ1-1 | 16 | few
TGCGCCAGAACACAAAGGGACAGGGGTTCACTCGAGCAGTACTTC | CARTQRDRGSLEQYF | TRBV10-1 | TRBD1 | TRBJ2-7 | 15 | NA
TGTGCCAGCAGCCTAAACTCCTACGAGCAGTACTTC | CASSLNSYEQYF | TRBV7-9 | NA | TRBJ2-7 | 12 | NA
TGTGCCAGCAGCCAAGATAGGGCAGGGTGGAACACTGAAGCTTTCTTT | CASSQDRAGWNTEAFF | TRBV4-2 | NA | TRBJ1-1 | 16 | NA
TGTGCCAGTAGTATAGGGGGAGCCCGCCAAGGTTTCTTT | CASSIGGARQGFF | TRBV19 | NA | TRBJ1-1 | 13 | NA
TGCGCCAGCAGCCCACTAGCGGGGGTAACCTCCTACAATGAGCAGTTCTTC | CASSPLAGVTSYNEQFF | TRBV5-1 | TRBD2 | TRBJ2-1 | 17 | NA
TGTGCCAGCAGTCGCACAGGGGGGCCGGTCACCGGGGAGCTGTTTTTT | CASSRTGGPVTGELFF | TRBV5-5 | TRBD1 | TRBJ2-2 | 16 | NA
TGTGCCAGCAGTTCACGACAGGCCAGCGGACTCACTATTGGCTACACCTTC | CASSSRQASGLTIGYTF | TRBV2 | NA | TRBJ1-2 | 17 | NA